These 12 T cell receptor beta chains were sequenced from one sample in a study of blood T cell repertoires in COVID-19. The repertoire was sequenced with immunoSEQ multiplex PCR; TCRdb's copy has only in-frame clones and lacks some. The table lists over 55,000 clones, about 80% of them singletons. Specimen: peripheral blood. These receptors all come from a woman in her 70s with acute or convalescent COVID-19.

Here the CDR3 DNA reads TGTGCCAGCAGCTCACAGGGGGCCTTTAATTCACCCCTCCACTTT. This sequence encodes CASSSQGAFNSPLHF. The rearrangement joins TRBV13 to TRBJ1-6, with 9 nucleotides matching TRBD1. CDR1 is PRHDT and CDR2 is FYEKMQ in the germline V gene (reference sequence). This CDR3 is 15 amino acids long. V lost 4 bases, J lost 6 bases, and 4 bases stayed unmatched.

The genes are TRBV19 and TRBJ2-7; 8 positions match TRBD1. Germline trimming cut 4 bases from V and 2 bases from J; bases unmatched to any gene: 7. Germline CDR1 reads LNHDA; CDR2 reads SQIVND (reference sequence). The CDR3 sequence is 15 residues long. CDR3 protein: CASSKYPDRAYEQYF. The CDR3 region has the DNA TGTGCCAGTAGTAAATACCCGGACAGGGCCTACGAGCAGTACTTC.

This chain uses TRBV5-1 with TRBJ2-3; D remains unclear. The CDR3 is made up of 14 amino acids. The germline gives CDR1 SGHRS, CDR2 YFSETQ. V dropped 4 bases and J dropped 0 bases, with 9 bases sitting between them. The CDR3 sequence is CASSPRSSTDTQYF. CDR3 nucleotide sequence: TGCGCCAGCAGCCCGCGGTCTAGCACAGATACGCAGTATTTT.

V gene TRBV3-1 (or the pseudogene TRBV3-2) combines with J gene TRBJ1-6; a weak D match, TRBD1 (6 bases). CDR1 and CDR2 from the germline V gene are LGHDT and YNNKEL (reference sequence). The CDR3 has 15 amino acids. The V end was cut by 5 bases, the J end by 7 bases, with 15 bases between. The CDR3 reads CASSLTDSQNSPLHF. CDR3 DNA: TGTGCCAGCAGCTTAACGGACAGTCAGAATTCACCCCTCCACTTT.

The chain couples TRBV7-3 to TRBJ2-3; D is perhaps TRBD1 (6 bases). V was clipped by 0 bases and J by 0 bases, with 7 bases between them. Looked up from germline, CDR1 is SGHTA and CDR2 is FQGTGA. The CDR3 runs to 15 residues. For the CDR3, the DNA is TGTGCCAGCAGCTTAACGACAGGAAGCACAGATACGCAGTATTTT. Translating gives CASSLTTGSTDTQYF.

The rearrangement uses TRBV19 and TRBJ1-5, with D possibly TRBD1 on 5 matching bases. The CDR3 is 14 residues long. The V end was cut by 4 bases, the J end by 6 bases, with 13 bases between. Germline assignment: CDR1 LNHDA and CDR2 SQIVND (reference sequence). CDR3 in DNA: TGTGCCAGTAGTAGTGCAGGGTTAGGTCAGCCCCAGCATTTT. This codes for CASSSAGLGQPQHF.

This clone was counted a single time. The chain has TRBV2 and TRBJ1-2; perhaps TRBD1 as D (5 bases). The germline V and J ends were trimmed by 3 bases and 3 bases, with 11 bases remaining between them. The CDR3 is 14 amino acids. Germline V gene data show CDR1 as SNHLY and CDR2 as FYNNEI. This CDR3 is CASSEQGGDYGYTF. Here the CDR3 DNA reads TGTGCCAGCAGTGAGCAGGGAGGGGACTATGGCTACACCTTC.

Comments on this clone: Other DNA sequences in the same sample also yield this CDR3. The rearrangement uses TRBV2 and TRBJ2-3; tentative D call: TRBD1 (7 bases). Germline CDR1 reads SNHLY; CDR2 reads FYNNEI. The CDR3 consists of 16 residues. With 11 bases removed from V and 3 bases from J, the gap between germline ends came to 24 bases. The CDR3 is CAASRRGRTKTDTQYF. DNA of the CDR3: TGTGCCGCCTCGAGGAGGGGGCGTACAAAGACAGATACGCAGTATTTT.

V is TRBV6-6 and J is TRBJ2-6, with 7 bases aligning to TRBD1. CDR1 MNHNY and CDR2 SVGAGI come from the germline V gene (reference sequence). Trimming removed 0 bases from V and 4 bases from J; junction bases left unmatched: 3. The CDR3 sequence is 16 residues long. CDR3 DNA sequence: TGTGCCAGCAGTTACTCGAAGGGGGCCGGGGCCAACGTCCTGACTTTC. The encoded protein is CASSYSKGAGANVLTF.

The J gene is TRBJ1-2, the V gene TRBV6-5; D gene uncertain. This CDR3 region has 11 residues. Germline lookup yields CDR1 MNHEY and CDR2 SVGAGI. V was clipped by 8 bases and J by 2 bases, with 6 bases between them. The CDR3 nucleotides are TGTGCCAGCGCTACCAACTATGGCTACACCTTC. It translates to CASATNYGYTF.

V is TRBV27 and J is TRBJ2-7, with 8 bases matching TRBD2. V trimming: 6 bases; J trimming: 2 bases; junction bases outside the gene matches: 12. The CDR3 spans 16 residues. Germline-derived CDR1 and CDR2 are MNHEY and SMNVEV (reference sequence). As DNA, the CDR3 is TGTGCCAGCAGGGGAGGGAGCGGGAGAGGGACCTACGAGCAGTACTTC. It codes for CASRGGSGRGTYEQYF.

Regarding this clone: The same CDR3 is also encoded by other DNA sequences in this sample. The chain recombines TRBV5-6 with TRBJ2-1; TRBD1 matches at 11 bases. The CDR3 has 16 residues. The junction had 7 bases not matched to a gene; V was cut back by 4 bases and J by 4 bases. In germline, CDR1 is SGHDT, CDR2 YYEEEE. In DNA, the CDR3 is TGTGCCAGCAGCCCCAGGGACAGGGGGTCTTACAATGAGCAGTTCTTC. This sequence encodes CASSPRDRGSYNEQFF.